These 30 T cell receptor beta chains came from one sample sequenced in a study of vaccination effects on CD4 cells after COVID-19. Antigen specificity for these receptors is unknown. Generated by immunoSEQ multiplex PCR, the TCRdb table keeps only in-frame clones and is missing some. The repertoire holds approximately 70,000 clones, with around 79% as singletons. Prior to sequencing, the ViraFEST assay stimulated PBMC with viral peptide pools, which expanded the antigen-specific CD4+ T cells. Culture lasted 10 days before CD4+ T cell isolation. Vaccine recipients, nucleocapsid antibody negative, had no prior SARS-CoV-2 infection. The input for sequencing was CD4+ T cells from PBMCs cultured with HCoV-NL63 spike peptides, taken before COVID-19 vaccination. The origin of the receptors is a human donor who received a COVID-19 vaccine.

V usage is TRBV6-5 and J usage is TRBJ2-1; D may be TRBD1 (6 bases). Germline lookup yields CDR1 MNHEY and CDR2 SVGAGI. The CDR3 contains 16 residues. Trimming removed 0 bases at V and 0 bases at J, with 9 bases between. Here the CDR3 DNA reads TGTGCCAGCAGTTACTCCCGAGGGGGCTCCTACAATGAGCAGTTCTTC. Amino acids: CASSYSRGGSYNEQFF.

J is TRBJ1-1 and V is TRBV3-1 (or the pseudogene TRBV3-2), with D perhaps TRBD1 (6 bases). Germline-derived CDR1 and CDR2 are LGHDT and YNNKEL (reference sequence). V lost 1 base and J 1 base, leaving 16 bases between the germline ends. The CDR3 has 17 residues. CDR3 loop: CASSQGHRVKGNTEAFF. CDR3 DNA: TGTGCCAGCAGCCAAGGTCACAGGGTGAAAGGGAACACTGAAGCTTTCTTT.

The rearrangement links TRBV2 to TRBJ1-6, with D possibly TRBD1 on 6 matching bases. V was clipped by 3 bases and J by 6 bases, with 15 bases between them. The CDR3 extends over 16 amino acids. Germline CDR1 and CDR2: SNHLY and FYNNEI. The CDR3 DNA sequence: TGTGCCAGCAGTGAGGACAGCCAACTCCCTAATTCACCCCTCCACTTT. Translating gives CASSEDSQLPNSPLHF.

The chain links TRBV11-1 to TRBJ1-1; no clear D. Germline assignment: CDR1 SGHAT and CDR2 FQDESV (reference sequence). The V end lost 1 base, the J end lost 6 bases, and 12 bases lay between the germline ends. This CDR3 comprises 14 residues. The CDR3 coding sequence is TGTGCCAGCAGCTTAGTCCCGCTAGCCGCTGAAGCTTTCTTT. This gives the protein CASSLVPLAAEAFF.

The gene calls are TRBV21-1 and TRBJ2-7; the table calls TRBD1, which could not be checked here. TRBV21-1 is termed a pseudogene. The CDR3 runs to 18 residues. The CDR3 is CASSKGLGRQRKVYEQYV. In DNA form, the CDR3 reads TGTGCCAGCAGCAAAGGCCTGGGCAGGCAACGCAAGGTATACGAGCAGTACGTC.

The chain recombines TRBV12-3 or TRBV12-4 with TRBJ2-7; possibly TRBD2 for D (5 bases). V lost 1 base, J lost 3 bases, and 7 bases lay in between. The CDR3 sequence is 13 residues long. In DNA form, the CDR3 reads TGTGCCAGCAGTTTAGAGGGAGTCTACGAGCAGTACGTC. Translated: CASSLEGVYEQYV.

The chain uses TRBV10-3 and TRBJ1-1, with D hard to call. The CDR3 is 14 amino acids. V was pared by 0 bases and J by 1 base, with 6 bases between. Germline V CDR1 and CDR2: ENHRY, SYGVKD. The CDR3, as DNA: TGTGCCATCAGTGAGTCGAGTACGAACACTGAAGCTTTCTTT. Its translation is CAISESSTNTEAFF.

V gene TRBV24-1 combines with J gene TRBJ2-5, with 9 bases aligning to TRBD2. This CDR3 is 16 amino acids long. CDR1 KGHDR and CDR2 SFDVKD come from the germline V gene. The V and J ends lost 4 bases and 4 bases, in that order; junction bases with no gene match: 9. The CDR3 spells CATSDPSGTSRETQYF. DNA of the CDR3: TGTGCCACCAGTGACCCCTCCGGGACTAGCAGAGAGACCCAGTACTTC.

This rearrangement joins TRBV6-1 to TRBJ2-1, with a possible D match to TRBD2 (5 bases). The CDR3 covers 13 residues. The germline V gene has CDR1 MNHNS and CDR2 SASEGT. The germline V and J ends were trimmed by 1 base and 9 bases, with 10 bases remaining between them. This CDR3 reads CASSEVAGVEQFF. The CDR3 DNA follows: TGTGCCAGCAGTGAAGTAGCCGGGGTTGAGCAGTTCTTC.

The rearrangement uses TRBV5-5 and TRBJ2-3; TRBD1 agrees at 7 bases. Germline V gene data show CDR1 as SGHKS and CDR2 as YYEKEE (reference sequence). The CDR3 runs to 16 residues. Germline trimming cut 1 base from V and 0 bases from J; bases unmatched to any gene: 5. The CDR3 DNA is TGTGCCAGCAGCTTGAGGGGGCTTCCTAGCACAGATACGCAGTATTTT. This codes for CASSLRGLPSTDTQYF.

The chain is built from TRBV7-3 and TRBJ1-5, with 7 bases aligning to TRBD1. Germline CDR1 reads SGHTA; CDR2 reads FQGTGA. The CDR3 covers 17 residues. V shed 4 bases, J shed 3 bases, and the junction held 12 bases outside the gene matches. The CDR3 region is CASSSTPTGTVNQPQHF. For the CDR3, the DNA is TGTGCCAGCAGCTCGACCCCTACCGGGACAGTCAATCAGCCCCAGCATTTT.

The chain couples TRBV5-1 to TRBJ1-1, with 10 bases matching TRBD1. Losses at the gene ends were 1 base for V and 5 bases for J; bases not matched to a gene: 5. The germline CDR1 and CDR2 sequences are SGHRS and YFSETQ. This CDR3 has 15 amino acids. CDR3 in amino acids: CASSLRDRGGTEAFF. The DNA for the CDR3 is TGCGCCAGCAGCTTGAGGGACAGGGGAGGAACTGAAGCTTTCTTT.

In this sample, this clone turned up a few times. The V gene is TRBV19, the J gene TRBJ1-1; D possibly corresponds to TRBD1 (5 bases). V shed 7 bases and J shed 1 base, with 16 bases lying between them. The CDR3 runs to 15 residues. Per the germline V gene, CDR1 is LNHDA and CDR2 is SQIVND (reference sequence). In DNA form, the CDR3 reads TGTGCCAGTACCTACTCCGAGACAGCGAACACTGAAGCTTTCTTT. Protein: CASTYSETANTEAFF.

V and J are TRBV28 and TRBJ1-2, with D perhaps matching TRBD1 (5 bases). The CDR3 sequence is 15 residues long. V lost 5 bases to trimming and J lost 7 bases, with 20 bases between them. The germline V gene has CDR1 MDHEN and CDR2 SYDVKM. The CDR3, as DNA: TGTGCCAGCAGTAGACCTGACAGCCCCCTTTTTGGCTACACCTTC. The encoded protein is CASSRPDSPLFGYTF.

This clone occurred a few times. This sequence joins TRBV11-3 and TRBJ1-1; D remains ambiguous. CDR3 length: 13 amino acids. Trimming shortened V by 2 bases and J by 1 base, and 5 bases separated the two germline ends. The V gene's germline CDR1 is SGHNT and CDR2 YENEEA. The CDR3 loop reads CASSLNTNTEAFF. For the CDR3, the DNA is TGTGCCAGCAGCTTAAACACGAACACTGAAGCTTTCTTT. The full variable domain, with the rest looked up from reference TRBV11-3 and TRBJ1-1, is EAGVVQSPRYKIIEKKQPVAFWCNPISGHNTLYWYLQNLGQGPELLIRYENEEAVDDSQLPKDRFSAERLKGVDSTLKIQPAELGDSAVYLCASSLNTNTEAFFGQGTRLTVV.

The chain carries TRBV6-5 and TRBJ2-3; a possible D gene is TRBD2 (6 bases). Germline values: CDR1 MNHEY, CDR2 SVGAGI. Trimming left V 3 bases short and J 2 bases short, with 9 bases between. This CDR3 region has 14 residues. CDR3: CASSYGGITDTQYF. CDR3 coding DNA: TGTGCCAGCAGTTATGGGGGGATCACAGATACGCAGTATTTT.

The chain links TRBV5-6 to TRBJ1-2; tentative D call: TRBD1 (5 bases). Germline values: CDR1 SGHDT, CDR2 YYEEEE. The V end lost 5 bases, the J end lost 0 bases, and 11 bases lay between the germline ends. The CDR3 is made up of 14 amino acids. The DNA of the CDR3 is TGTGCCAGCAGACGCGGGGGGGCTAACTATGGCTACACCTTC. This translates into CASRRGGANYGYTF.

The V call is TRBV7-9, the J call TRBJ2-5; D not resolved. Trimming took 4 bases from V and 5 from J, leaving 5 bases between them. Germline loops: CDR1 SEHNR, CDR2 FQNEAQ (reference sequence). The CDR3 loop spans 11 amino acids. The CDR3: CASSSTETQYF. The CDR3 DNA follows: TGTGCCAGCAGCTCTACCGAGACCCAGTACTTC.

V and J are TRBV5-1 and TRBJ2-2; a possible D gene is TRBD1 (6 bases). CDR1 SGHRS and CDR2 YFSETQ come from the germline V gene. Trimming removed 5 bases from V and 0 bases from J, with 8 bases in between. The CDR3 spans 14 residues. In DNA, the CDR3 is TGCGCCAGCAGGGGGGACACGAACACCGGGGAGCTGTTTTTT. This encodes CASRGDTNTGELFF. Using reference TRBV5-1 and TRBJ2-2 for the parts outside the CDR3, the full variable domain is KAGVTQTPRYLIKTRGQQVTLSCSPISGHRSVSWYQQTPGQGLQFLFEYFSETQRNKGNFPGRFSGRQFSNSRSEMNVSTLELGDSALYLCASRGDTNTGELFFGEGSRLTVL.

The V and J genes are TRBV19 and TRBJ1-5; 7 positions match TRBD1. With V trimmed by 5 bases and J by 1 base, 8 bases remained unmatched. CDR1 is LNHDA and CDR2 is SQIVND in the germline V gene (reference sequence). This CDR3 has 16 amino acids. This CDR3 is CASSVLTGKSNQPQHF. The CDR3 region has the DNA TGTGCCAGTAGTGTCCTGACAGGGAAAAGCAATCAGCCCCAGCATTTT.

The chain is built from TRBV18 and TRBJ1-2; D may be TRBD1 (5 bases). V was cut by 4 bases and J by 1 base, with 13 bases left in between. There are 15 residues in the CDR3. The germline gives CDR1 KGHSH, CDR2 LQKENI. CDR3 sequence reads: CASSRGSGGNYGYTF. For the CDR3, the DNA is TGTGCCAGCTCACGGGGGTCAGGCGGTAACTATGGCTACACCTTC.

The chain has TRBV27 and TRBJ2-5; D is uncertain. CDR1 and CDR2 from the germline V gene are MNHEY and SMNVEV (reference sequence). This CDR3 contains 17 residues. The ends were cut back, 6 bases at V and 4 bases at J, with 24 bases in the middle. CDR3: CASSFDGSPVNRETQYF. DNA of the CDR3: TGTGCCAGCAGCTTCGACGGATCCCCTGTGAACAGAGAGACCCAGTACTTC.

In its sample, this clone was seen a few times. The chain couples TRBV12-5 to TRBJ1-6; 7 bases are a match to TRBD1. Germline V CDR1 and CDR2: LGHNT, FRNRAP. The CDR3 runs 13 residues. With 5 bases clipped from V and 7 bases from J, the junction kept 2 bases outside the gene matches. The CDR3, as DNA: TGTGCTAGTGGTAGGGACAGCAATTCACCCCTCCACTTT. Its translation is CASGRDSNSPLHF.

The J gene is TRBJ1-2, the V gene TRBV9, with 8 bases fitting TRBD1. CDR3 length: 15 residues. With 0 bases clipped from V and 3 bases from J, the junction kept 4 bases outside the gene matches. From germline, CDR1 is SGDLS and CDR2 YYNGEE. In nucleotides, the CDR3 is TGTGCCAGCAGCGTAGCCCAGGGGGCTGACTATGGCTACACCTTC. Its translation: CASSVAQGADYGYTF.

The chain combines TRBV6-4 with TRBJ2-6, with a weak D call TRBD1 (5 bases). V shed 6 bases and J shed 0 bases, with 6 bases lying between them. The CDR3 runs to 14 residues. CDR1 and CDR2 from the germline V gene are MRHNA and SNTAGT. The CDR3 here is CASRDSSGANVLTF. The DNA of the CDR3 is TGTGCCAGCAGAGACAGCTCTGGGGCCAACGTCCTGACTTTC.

The rearrangement uses TRBV9 and TRBJ2-6, with D uncertain. Between the trimmed V and J ends, which lost 3 bases and 0 bases, there was a span of 13 bases. The length of the CDR3 is 17 residues. Per germline, CDR1 SGDLS and CDR2 YYNGEE. In DNA, the CDR3 is TGTGCCAGCAGCGCCCAACCCAGTTTCTCTGGGGCCAACGTCCTGACTTTC. This codes for CASSAQPSFSGANVLTF.

The rearrangement joins TRBV30 to TRBJ1-1; tentatively, D is TRBD1 (5 bases). V shed 5 bases and J shed 1 base, with 5 bases lying between them. The CDR3 consists of 11 residues. Germline CDR1 and CDR2: GTSNPN and SVGIG (reference sequence). CDR3 bases: TGTGCCTGGGACAGGAACACTGAAGCTTTCTTT. It translates to CAWDRNTEAFF.

The chain links TRBV3-1 (or the pseudogene TRBV3-2) to TRBJ1-1, with D uncertain. The germline CDR1 and CDR2 sequences are LGHDT and YNNKEL (reference sequence). The V gene lost 1 base and the J gene lost 3 bases, with 12 bases spanning the gap. The CDR3 contains 15 residues. The CDR3 nucleotides are TGTGCCAGCAGCCAAGGTTTACCGGCCTACACTGAAGCTTTCTTT. It yields the protein CASSQGLPAYTEAFF.

The chain has TRBV27 and TRBJ1-2; 8 nucleotides line up with TRBD1. Trimming at V came to 2 bases and at J to 8 bases, leaving 4 bases not matched to a gene. The CDR3 contains 13 residues. Germline lookup yields CDR1 MNHEY and CDR2 SMNVEV (reference sequence). CDR3 in amino acids: CASSLIRGRGYTF. For the CDR3, the DNA is TGTGCCAGCAGTTTAATCAGGGGGCGAGGCTACACCTTC.

V and J are TRBV27 and TRBJ1-5; no clear D. The V and J ends lost 2 bases and 4 bases respectively, with 15 bases between them. The CDR3 covers 16 residues. CDR1 and CDR2 (germline): MNHEY, SMNVEV (reference sequence). The CDR3 region is CASSLLPASGNQPQHF. Here the CDR3 DNA reads TGTGCCAGCAGTTTACTCCCCGCCTCGGGAAATCAGCCCCAGCATTTT.